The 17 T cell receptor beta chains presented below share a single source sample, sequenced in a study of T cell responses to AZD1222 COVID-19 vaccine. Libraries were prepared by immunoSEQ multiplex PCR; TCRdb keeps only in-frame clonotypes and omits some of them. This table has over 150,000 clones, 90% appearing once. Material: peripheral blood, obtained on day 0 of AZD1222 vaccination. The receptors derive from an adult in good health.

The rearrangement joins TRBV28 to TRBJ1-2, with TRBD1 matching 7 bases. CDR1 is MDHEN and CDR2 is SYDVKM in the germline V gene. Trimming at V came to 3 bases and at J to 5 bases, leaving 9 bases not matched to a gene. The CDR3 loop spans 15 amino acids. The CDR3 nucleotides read TGTGCCAGCAGTTTTACGACAGGGTTATCTTATGGCTACACCTTC. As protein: CASSFTTGLSYGYTF.

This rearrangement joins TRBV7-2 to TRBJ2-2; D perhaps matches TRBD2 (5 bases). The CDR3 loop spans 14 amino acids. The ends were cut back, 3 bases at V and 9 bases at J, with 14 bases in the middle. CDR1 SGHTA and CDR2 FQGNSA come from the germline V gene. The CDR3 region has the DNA TGTGCCAGCAGCTTTGGGAGCGATCTAAGGGAGCTGTTTTTT. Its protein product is CASSFGSDLRELFF.

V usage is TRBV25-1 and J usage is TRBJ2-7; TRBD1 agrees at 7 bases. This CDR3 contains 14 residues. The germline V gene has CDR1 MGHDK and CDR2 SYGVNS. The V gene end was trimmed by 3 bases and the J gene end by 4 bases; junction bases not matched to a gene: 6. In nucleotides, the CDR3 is TGTGCCAGCAGTGACGGACAGGCGGATTACGAGCAGTACTTC. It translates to CASSDGQADYEQYF.

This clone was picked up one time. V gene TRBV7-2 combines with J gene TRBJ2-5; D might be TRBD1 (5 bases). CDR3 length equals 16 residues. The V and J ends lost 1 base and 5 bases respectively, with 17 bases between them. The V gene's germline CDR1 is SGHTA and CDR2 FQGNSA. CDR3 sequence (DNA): TGTGCCAGCAGCTTAGAGGGGCGGCTGTTGAGGGAGACCCAGTACTTC. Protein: CASSLEGRLLRETQYF.

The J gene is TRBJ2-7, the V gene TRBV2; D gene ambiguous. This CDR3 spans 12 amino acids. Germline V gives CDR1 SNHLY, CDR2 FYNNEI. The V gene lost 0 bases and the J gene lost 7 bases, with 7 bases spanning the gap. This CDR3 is CASSEADIEQYF. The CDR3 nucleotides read TGTGCCAGCAGTGAAGCTGACATAGAGCAGTACTTC.

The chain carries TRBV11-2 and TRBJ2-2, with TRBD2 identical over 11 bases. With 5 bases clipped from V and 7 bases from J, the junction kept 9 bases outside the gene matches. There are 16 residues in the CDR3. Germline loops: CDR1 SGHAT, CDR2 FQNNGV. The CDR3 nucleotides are TGTGCCAGCAGCCCCGTAGCGGGGGGGCTCATCGGGGAGCTGTTTTTT. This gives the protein CASSPVAGGLIGELFF.

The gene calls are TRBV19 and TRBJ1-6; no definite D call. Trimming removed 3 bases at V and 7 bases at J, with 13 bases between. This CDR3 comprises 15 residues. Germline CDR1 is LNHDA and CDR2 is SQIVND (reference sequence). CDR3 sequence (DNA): TGTGCCAGTAGTATCCTACGGACCTCAAATTCACCCCTCCACTTT. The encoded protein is CASSILRTSNSPLHF.

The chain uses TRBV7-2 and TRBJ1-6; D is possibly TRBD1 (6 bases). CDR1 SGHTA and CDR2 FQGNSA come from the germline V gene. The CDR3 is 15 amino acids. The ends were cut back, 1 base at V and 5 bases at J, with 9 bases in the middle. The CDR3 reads CASSLVGTNNSPLHF. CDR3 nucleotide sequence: TGTGCCAGCAGCTTAGTGGGGACAAATAATTCACCCCTCCACTTT. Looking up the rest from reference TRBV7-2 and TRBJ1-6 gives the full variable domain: GAGVSQSPSNKVTEKGKDVELRCDPISGHTALYWYRQSLGQGLEFLIYFQGNSAPDKSGLPSDRFSAERTGGSVSTLTIQRTQQEDSAVYLCASSLVGTNNSPLHFGNGTRLTVT.

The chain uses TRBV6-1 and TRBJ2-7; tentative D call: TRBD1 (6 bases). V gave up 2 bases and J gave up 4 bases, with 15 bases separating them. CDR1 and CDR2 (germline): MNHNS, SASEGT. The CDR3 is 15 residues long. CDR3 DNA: TGTGCCAGCAGTGAATACAGGGTCGGCTCTTACGAGCAGTACTTC. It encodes CASSEYRVGSYEQYF.

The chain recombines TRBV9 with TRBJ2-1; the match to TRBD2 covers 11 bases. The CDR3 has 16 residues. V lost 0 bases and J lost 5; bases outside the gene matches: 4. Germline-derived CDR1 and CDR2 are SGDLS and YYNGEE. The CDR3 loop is CASSVEVAGGNNEQFF. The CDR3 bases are TGTGCCAGCAGCGTAGAGGTAGCGGGGGGGAACAATGAGCAGTTCTTC.

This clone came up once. This chain's CDR3 is CASSTLYGGPSGNTIYF. CDR3 coding DNA: TGTGCCAGCAGTACCCTATACGGGGGGCCCTCTGGAAACACCATATATTTT. The chain joins TRBV28 to TRBJ1-3; the D gene is possibly TRBD1 (6 bases). CDR3 length: 17 residues. Per the germline V gene, CDR1 is MDHEN and CDR2 is SYDVKM. The V and J ends lost 5 bases and 0 bases respectively, with 17 bases between them.

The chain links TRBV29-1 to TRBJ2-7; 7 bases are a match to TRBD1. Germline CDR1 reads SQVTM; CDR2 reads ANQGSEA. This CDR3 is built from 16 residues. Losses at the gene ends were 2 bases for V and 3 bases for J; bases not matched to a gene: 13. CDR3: CSVERGTGTVFYEQYF. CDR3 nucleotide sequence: TGCAGCGTTGAACGAGGGACCGGGACAGTATTCTACGAGCAGTACTTC.

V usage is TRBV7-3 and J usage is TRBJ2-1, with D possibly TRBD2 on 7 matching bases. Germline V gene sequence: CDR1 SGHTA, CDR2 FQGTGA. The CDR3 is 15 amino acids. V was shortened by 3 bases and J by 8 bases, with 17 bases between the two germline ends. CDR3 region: CASSFRYTGGDEQFF. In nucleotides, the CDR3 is TGTGCCAGCAGCTTTAGGTATACGGGGGGCGATGAGCAGTTCTTC.

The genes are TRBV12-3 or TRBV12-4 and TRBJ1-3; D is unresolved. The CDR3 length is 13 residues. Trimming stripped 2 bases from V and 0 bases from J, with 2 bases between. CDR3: CASSLSSGNTIYF. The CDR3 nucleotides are TGTGCCAGCAGTTTAAGCTCTGGAAACACCATATATTTT.

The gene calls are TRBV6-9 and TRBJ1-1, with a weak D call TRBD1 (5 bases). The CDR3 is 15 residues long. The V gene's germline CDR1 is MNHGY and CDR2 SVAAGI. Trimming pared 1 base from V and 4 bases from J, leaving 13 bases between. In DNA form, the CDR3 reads TGTGCCAGCAGTTATTTTTGTAGGGGCTGCACTGAAGCTTTCTTT. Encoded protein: CASSYFCRGCTEAFF.

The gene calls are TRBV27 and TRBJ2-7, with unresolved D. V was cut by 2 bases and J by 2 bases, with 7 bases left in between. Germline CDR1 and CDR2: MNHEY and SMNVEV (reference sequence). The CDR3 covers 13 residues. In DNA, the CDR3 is TGTGCCAGCAGTTTAACTGGGCCCTACGAGCAGTACTTC. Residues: CASSLTGPYEQYF.

CDR3 region: CASSYRGFLGEQYF. As DNA, the CDR3 is TGTGCCAGCAGTTACAGGGGGTTCCTCGGCGAGCAGTACTTC. The chain combines TRBV27 with TRBJ2-7; 8 positions agree with TRBD1. Trimming removed 4 bases from V and 6 bases from J; junction bases left unmatched: 8. The CDR3 has 14 amino acids. Germline V gene data show CDR1 as MNHEY and CDR2 as SMNVEV (reference sequence).